The clone carrying this TCR beta chain was detected once. What it binds is unknown. This CDR3 contains 14 residues. Trimming cost V 6 bases and J 5 bases, with 15 bases left between them. The germline V gene has CDR1 MNHEY and CDR2 SVGAGI. RNA was isolated and reverse transcribed to cDNA, the sequencing template. Clones were read by immunoSEQ multiplex PCR, and TCRdb kept only the in-frame ones, dropping some. There are about 270,000 clones in the sample; roughly 60% occur only once, and about 0.88% lies in the top ten. These data originate in a study of CD8+ T cells in alopecia areata. Study overall: Each day, treated patients took oral tofacitinib twice, at 5 to 10 mg per dose.

Treatment specified: oral pan-JAK inhibitor, 5-10 mg twice daily. Study-wide results and limits: A large proportion of expanded lesional clones were detected persisting in scalp and blood during tofacitinib.

The sample here was CD4+ T cells sorted from blood, taken around week 54, from a patient treated with tofacitinib. This receptor was taken from a human donor with alopecia areata. The chain carries TRBV6-5 and TRBJ2-3; D is tentatively TRBD1 or TRBD2 (5 bases each). This CDR3 reads CASRQGVLQDTQYF. In nucleotides, the CDR3 is TGTGCCAGCAGGCAGGGAGTTCTTCAAGATACGCAGTATTTT.